The subject of this entry is one T cell receptor beta chain. The sample originates from a study of early stage breast cancer tumors. Study overall: Among around twelve ER+/PR+/HER2- tumors, eight were ductal, four lobular.

Some clones are missing from TCRdb's copy, which holds only in-frame ones; the method was immunoSEQ multiplex PCR. The repertoire consists of around 25,000 clones, with about 67% occurring once and the leading ten covering 9.9%. J was trimmed by 4 bases and V by 0 bases; bases with no gene match: 7. Looked up from germline, CDR1 is ENHRY and CDR2 is SYGVKD. The CDR3 is made up of 16 amino acids. The chain uses TRBV10-3 and TRBJ2-7; TRBD1 aligns across 9 bases. This TCR derives from a person in their sixties or seventies with breast cancer. Material for sequencing was breast tumor tissue. The CDR3 region is CAISESTGQGFYEQYF. The CDR3 DNA reads TGTGCCATCAGTGAGTCGACCGGACAGGGGTTTTACGAGCAGTACTTC.